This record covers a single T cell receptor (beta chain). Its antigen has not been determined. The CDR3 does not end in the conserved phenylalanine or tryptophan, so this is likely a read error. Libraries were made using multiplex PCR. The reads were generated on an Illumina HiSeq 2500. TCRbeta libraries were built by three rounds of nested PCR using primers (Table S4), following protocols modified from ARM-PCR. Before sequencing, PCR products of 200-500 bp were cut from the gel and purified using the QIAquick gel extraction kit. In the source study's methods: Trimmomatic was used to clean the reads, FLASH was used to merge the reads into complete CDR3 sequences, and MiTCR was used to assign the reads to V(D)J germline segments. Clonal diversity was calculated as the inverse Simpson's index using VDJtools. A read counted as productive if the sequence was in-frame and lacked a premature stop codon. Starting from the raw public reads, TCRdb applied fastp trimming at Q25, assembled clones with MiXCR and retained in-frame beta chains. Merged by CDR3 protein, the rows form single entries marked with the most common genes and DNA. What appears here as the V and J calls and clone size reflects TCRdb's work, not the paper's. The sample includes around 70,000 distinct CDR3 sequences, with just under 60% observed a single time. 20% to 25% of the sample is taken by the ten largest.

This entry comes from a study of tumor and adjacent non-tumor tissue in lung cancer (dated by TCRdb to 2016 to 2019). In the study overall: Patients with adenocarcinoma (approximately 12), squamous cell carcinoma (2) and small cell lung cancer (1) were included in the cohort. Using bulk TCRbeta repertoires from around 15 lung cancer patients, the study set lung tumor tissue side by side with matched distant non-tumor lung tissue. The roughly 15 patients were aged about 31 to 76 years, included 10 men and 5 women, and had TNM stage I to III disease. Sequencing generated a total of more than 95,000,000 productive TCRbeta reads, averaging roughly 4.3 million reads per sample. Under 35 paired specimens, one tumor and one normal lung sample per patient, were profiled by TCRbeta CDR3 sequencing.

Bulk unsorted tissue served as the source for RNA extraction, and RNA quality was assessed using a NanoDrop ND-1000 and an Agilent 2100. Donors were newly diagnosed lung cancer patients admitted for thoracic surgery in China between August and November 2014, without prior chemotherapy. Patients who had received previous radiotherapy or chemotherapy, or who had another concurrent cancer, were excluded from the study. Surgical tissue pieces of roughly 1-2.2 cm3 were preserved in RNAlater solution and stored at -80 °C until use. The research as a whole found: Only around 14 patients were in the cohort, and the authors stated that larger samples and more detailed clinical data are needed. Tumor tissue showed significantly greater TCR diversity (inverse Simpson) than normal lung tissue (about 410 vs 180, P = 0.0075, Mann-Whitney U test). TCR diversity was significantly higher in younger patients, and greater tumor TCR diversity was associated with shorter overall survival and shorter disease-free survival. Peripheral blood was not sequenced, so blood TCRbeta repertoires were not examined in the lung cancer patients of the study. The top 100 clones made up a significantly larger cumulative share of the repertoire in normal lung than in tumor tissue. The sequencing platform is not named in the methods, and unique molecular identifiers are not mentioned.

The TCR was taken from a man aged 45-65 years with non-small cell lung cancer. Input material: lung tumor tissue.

The CDR3 sequence is CASSLAVTSHYNEQFL. In nucleotides, the sequence is TGTGCCAGCAGCTTAGCTGTGACTAGCCACTACAATGAGCAGTTCCTC. The sequence links TRBV11-1 to TRBJ2-1; 7 nucleotides in the junction match TRBD2. Trimming removed 0 bases from V and 3 bases from J; the gene matches leave 5 bases unexplained. CDR1 and CDR2 are read off the germline V gene (reference sequence) as SGHAT and FQDESV. The CDR3 is 16 residues long, ends included. Of the read, only the CDR3 DNA is kept; its 48 bases are in frame from base 1.